The 20 T cell receptor beta chains given below trace back to one sample, sequenced in a study of radiation and T cells in renal cell carcinoma. Treatment given: 15 Gy SBRT to primary tumor, nephrectomy 4 weeks later. The method was immunoSEQ multiplex PCR; TCRdb's version includes in-frame clones alone and lacks a portion of them. The table shows about 4,300 clones, with less than 75% occurring only once. This specimen was tumor tissue, taken from a patient whose treatment included radiotherapy and nephrectomy. The receptors derive from a woman in her fifties or sixties with renal cell carcinoma.

The genes are TRBV28 and TRBJ2-7; D perhaps matches TRBD2 (6 bases). Trimming took off 5 bases at V and 0 bases at J, with 14 bases between the two ends. CDR1 and CDR2 (germline): MDHEN, SYDVKM. This CDR3 comprises 15 residues. The CDR3, as DNA: TGTGCCAGCAGTAGCCCCGGGACTCGCTCCTACGAGCAGTACTTC. Its protein is CASSSPGTRSYEQYF.

The rearrangement joins TRBV14 to TRBJ2-7, with TRBD1 identical over 10 bases. CDR1 and CDR2 from the germline V gene are SGHDN and FVKESK. The CDR3 covers 15 residues. The V gene end was trimmed by 5 bases and the J gene end by 2 bases; junction bases not matched to a gene: 6. The CDR3 nucleotides are TGTGCCAGCAGCTCTCGAGGACAGGGGGCCTACGAGCAGTACTTC. It yields the protein CASSSRGQGAYEQYF.

There are a few counts of this clone. The rearrangement links TRBV9 to TRBJ2-7; unclear D gene. CDR1 and CDR2 (germline): SGDLS, YYNGEE. CDR3 length equals 13 residues. The V end lost 3 bases, the J end lost 2 bases, and 9 bases lay between the germline ends. The CDR3 DNA is TGTGCCAGCAGCGGACTGAACCCCTACGAGCAGTACTTC. Translated: CASSGLNPYEQYF.

J is TRBJ1-1 and V is TRBV10-3; no reliable D call. Germline CDR1 and CDR2: ENHRY and SYGVKD. This CDR3 spans 16 amino acids. V lost 2 bases and J 1 base, leaving 14 bases between the germline ends. CDR3 in DNA: TGTGCCATCAGTGAGACTTTCCGGACCGGGAACACTGAAGCTTTCTTT. This encodes CAISETFRTGNTEAFF.

This clone has more than one count but fewer than ten. The V and J genes are TRBV6-5 and TRBJ2-3; TRBD1 or TRBD2 may be the D gene (5 bases each). The germline V gene has CDR1 MNHEY and CDR2 SVGAGI. The ends were cut back, 2 bases at V and 1 base at J, with 7 bases in the middle. The CDR3 sequence is 14 residues long. This CDR3 is CASSYGGGTDTQYF. The CDR3 DNA reads as TGTGCCAGCAGTTACGGGGGTGGCACAGATACGCAGTATTTT.

The chain is built from TRBV19 and TRBJ1-2; 8 nucleotides agree with TRBD1. Germline-derived CDR1 and CDR2 are LNHDA and SQIVND (reference sequence). V lost 4 bases, J lost 7 bases, and 5 bases stayed unmatched. This CDR3 is built from 13 residues. CDR3 residues: CASSTQGARGYTF. Here the CDR3 DNA reads TGTGCCAGTAGTACTCAGGGGGCGCGTGGCTACACCTTC.

The chain employs TRBV7-9 and TRBJ2-7; possibly TRBD1 for D (6 bases). Germline CDR1 is SEHNR and CDR2 is FQNEAQ (reference sequence). Trimming removed 5 bases at V and 3 bases at J, with 11 bases between. The CDR3 consists of 13 residues. CDR3 bases: TGTGCCAGCAGCCCTACAGGGTACTACGAGCAGTACTTC. Residues: CASSPTGYYEQYF.

The V gene is TRBV9, the J gene TRBJ2-1; D unclear. Between the trimmed V and J ends, which lost 0 bases and 2 bases, there was a span of 15 bases. CDR1 and CDR2 (germline): SGDLS, YYNGEE. The CDR3 has 17 amino acids. The CDR3, as DNA: TGTGCCAGCAGCGTAGGTGTGGGCGCGCCAACCTACAATGAGCAGTTCTTC. It specifies CASSVGVGAPTYNEQFF.

The chain carries TRBV19 and TRBJ1-4; D call uncertain. CDR1 LNHDA and CDR2 SQIVND come from the germline V gene (reference sequence). The CDR3 totals 13 residues. Trimming pared 3 bases from V and 6 bases from J, leaving 8 bases between. The chain's CDR3 is CASSMIGYEKLFF. The CDR3 nucleotides read TGTGCCAGTAGTATGATCGGATATGAAAAACTGTTTTTT.

The chain couples TRBV30 to TRBJ1-3, with a tentative D call TRBD1 (5 bases). The V end lost 3 bases, the J end lost 0 bases, and 15 bases lay between the germline ends. Looked up from germline, CDR1 is GTSNPN and CDR2 is SVGIG (reference sequence). The CDR3 spans 16 residues. CDR3 amino acids: CAWRGPPGYSGNTIYF. CDR3 coding DNA: TGTGCCTGGAGGGGACCCCCAGGGTACTCTGGAAACACCATATATTTT.

V usage is TRBV6-4 and J usage is TRBJ1-3; 8 nucleotides align to TRBD1. CDR1 MRHNA and CDR2 SNTAGT come from the germline V gene. The V gene end was trimmed by 5 bases and the J gene end by 4 bases; junction bases not matched to a gene: 4. The CDR3 loop spans 14 amino acids. The CDR3 loop reads CASSYRTGGNTIYF. The CDR3 coding sequence is TGTGCCAGCAGTTACAGGACAGGGGGAAACACCATATATTTT.

The chain joins TRBV19 to TRBJ1-2; D not resolved. CDR3 length: 14 residues. Trimming removed 5 bases from V and 6 bases from J, with 16 bases in between. Per the germline V gene, CDR1 is LNHDA and CDR2 is SQIVND (reference sequence). In nucleotides, the CDR3 is TGTGCCAGTAGTGCACCTAATTTAAGCCATGGCTACACCTTC. Protein: CASSAPNLSHGYTF.

In this sample, this clone turned up once. The chain employs TRBV30 and TRBJ1-2, with D possibly TRBD1 on 6 matching bases. V shed 6 bases and J shed 0 bases, with 11 bases lying between them. CDR3 size: 13 residues. The germline V gene has CDR1 GTSNPN and CDR2 SVGIG (reference sequence). Here the CDR3 reads CACSTGSNYGYTF. The CDR3 nucleotides read TGTGCCTGCTCGACAGGCTCTAACTATGGCTACACCTTC.

The chain couples TRBV4-3 to TRBJ2-7; D might be TRBD2 (5 bases). CDR3 length equals 15 residues. CDR1 LGHNA and CDR2 YSLEER come from the germline V gene. The germline V and J ends were trimmed by 1 base and 1 base, with 11 bases remaining between them. The CDR3 sequence is CASSQAVGLSYEQYF. CDR3 bases: TGCGCCAGCAGCCAAGCAGTAGGACTGTCCTACGAGCAGTACTTC.

This clone has just a few counts. The chain joins TRBV25-1 to TRBJ2-7; D uncertain. The V gene's germline CDR1 is MGHDK and CDR2 SYGVNS. There are 11 residues in the CDR3. The V end was cut by 6 bases, the J end by 3 bases, with 6 bases between. The CDR3 reads CASSLGYEQYF. The CDR3 DNA sequence: TGTGCCAGCAGCCTGGGCTACGAGCAGTACTTC.

The J gene is TRBJ2-1, the V gene TRBV11-2; a possible D gene is TRBD2 (5 bases). V was pared by 3 bases and J by 7 bases, with 13 bases between. Looked up from germline, CDR1 is SGHAT and CDR2 is FQNNGV. The CDR3 consists of 14 residues. In DNA, the CDR3 is TGTGCCAGCAGCTTTCCCGTGGGGAGAAATGAGCAGTTCTTC. This gives the protein CASSFPVGRNEQFF. The whole variable domain, filled in from reference TRBV11-2 and TRBJ2-1, reads EAGVAQSPRYKIIEKRQSVAFWCNPISGHATLYWYQQILGQGPKLLIQFQNNGVVDDSQLPKDRFSAERLKGVDSTLKIQPAKLEDSAVYLCASSFPVGRNEQFFGPGTRLTVL.

CDR3 bases: TGCAGCGCCCTGGGGCGGGACAGGGGAGCCAAAAACATTCAGTACTTC. Protein: CSALGRDRGAKNIQYF. V is TRBV29-1 and J is TRBJ2-4, with TRBD1 matching over 10 bases. The germline CDR1 and CDR2 sequences are SQVTM and ANQGSEA. The V segment lost 7 bases and the J segment 0 bases; nucleotides outside the gene matches: 9. The length of the CDR3 is 16 residues.

The chain combines TRBV7-9 with TRBJ2-1; D is uncertain. Germline CDR1 is SEHNR and CDR2 is FQNEAQ (reference sequence). This CDR3 contains 13 residues. V lost 4 bases and J lost 6, with 10 bases in between. CDR3 protein: CASSSAAGNEQFF. The CDR3 region has the DNA TGTGCCAGCAGCTCAGCTGCTGGCAATGAGCAGTTCTTC.

J is TRBJ2-7 and V is TRBV6-1; no reliable D call. Trimming removed 1 base from V and 1 base from J, with 2 bases in between. From germline, CDR1 is MNHNS and CDR2 SASEGT. CDR3 size: 12 residues. The CDR3 nucleotides read TGTGCCAGCAGTGAAGTGTCCTACGAGCAGTACTTC. Translating it yields CASSEVSYEQYF.

This clone occurred a few times. The chain uses TRBV5-4 and TRBJ2-3, with unresolved D. V was clipped by 0 bases and J by 2 bases, with 7 bases between them. Germline V gene sequence: CDR1 SGHNT, CDR2 YYREEE (reference sequence). This CDR3 spans 14 amino acids. CDR3 sequence reads: CASSLGGSTDTQYF. The CDR3 coding sequence is TGTGCCAGCAGCTTGGGGGGATCCACAGATACGCAGTATTTT.